This T cell receptor (beta chain) originates from a study of cytomegalovirus exposure and HLA in healthy donors. Study information: T cells numbering about 180 million yielded around 120 million unique TCR beta sequences in an earlier analysis.

This CDR3 is 12 amino acids long. Per the germline V gene, CDR1 is SGHRS and CDR2 is YFSETQ. Primers for the PCR totalled 60 Vbeta and 13 Jbeta. This table comes from immunoSEQ multiplex PCR, and its TCRdb copy is limited to in-frame clones, with some not included. The data hold under 200,000 clones, with under 80% observed a single time. A word on this clone: A read error may produce the germline difference seen at one junction end.

This chain links TRBV5-1 with TRBJ2-5; D remains ambiguous. The clonotype was recovered from a woman aged 25 to 39 in good health and CMV-seronegative. Sequenced sample: PBMCs. The CDR3 sequence: CASKDQEETRYF. In DNA form, the CDR3 reads TGCGCCAGCAAAGATCAGGAAGAGACCCGGTACTTC. The whole variable domain, remainder taken from reference TRBV5-1 and TRBJ2-5, is KAGVTQTPRYLIKTRGQQVTLSCSPISGHRSVSWYQQTPGQGLQFLFEYFSETQRNKGNFPGRFSGRQFSNSRSEMNVSTLELGDSALYLCASKDQEETRYFGPGTRLLVL.